The present entry profiles one T cell receptor beta chain with its context. Its antigen is as yet unknown. CDR1 MDHEN and CDR2 SYDVKM come from the germline V gene. This CDR3 has 14 residues. The V and J ends lost 2 bases and 8 bases respectively, with 14 bases between them. The sample originates from a study of cytomegalovirus exposure and HLA in healthy donors. PCR was performed using 60 Vbeta and 13 Jbeta primers. Assay used: immunoSEQ multiplex PCR; TCRdb lists only in-frame clones, some missing. The sample lists under 300,000 clones, around 65% occurring once. Study-level results: Being indistinguishable, some V segments were excluded, TRBV6-2 and TRBV6-3 among them.

The sequenced sample consisted of PBMCs. The chain uses TRBV28 and TRBJ2-3; maybe TRBD2 (6 bases). The clonotype was recovered from a female donor in good health and CMV-seronegative. The CDR3: CASSLAGTQVTQYF. Here the CDR3 DNA reads TGTGCCAGCAGTTTAGCGGGGACTCAAGTTACGCAGTATTTT.